Listed here is a single T cell receptor beta chain. This CDR3 comprises 17 residues. V shed 1 base and J shed 1 base, with 11 bases lying between them. CDR1 and CDR2 from the germline V gene are KGHSH and LQKENI. Assay: immunoSEQ multiplex PCR; the TCRdb copy retains only in-frame clones and omits some. Here the sample spans a few hundred thousand clones, around 86% being singletons. The entry originates in a study of blood T cell repertoires in COVID-19. Study in general: Researchers got acute and convalescent COVID-19 samples from the United States, Italy and Spain.

The clonotype comes from a man aged 25-45 years who had recovered from COVID-19. Sequencing was carried out using peripheral blood. The genes are TRBV18 and TRBJ2-6, with a possible D match to TRBD2 (5 bases). The CDR3 reads CASSPRGPGSGANVLTF. The CDR3 DNA reads as TGTGCCAGCTCACCACGCGGCCCGGGATCTGGGGCCAACGTCCTGACTTTC.